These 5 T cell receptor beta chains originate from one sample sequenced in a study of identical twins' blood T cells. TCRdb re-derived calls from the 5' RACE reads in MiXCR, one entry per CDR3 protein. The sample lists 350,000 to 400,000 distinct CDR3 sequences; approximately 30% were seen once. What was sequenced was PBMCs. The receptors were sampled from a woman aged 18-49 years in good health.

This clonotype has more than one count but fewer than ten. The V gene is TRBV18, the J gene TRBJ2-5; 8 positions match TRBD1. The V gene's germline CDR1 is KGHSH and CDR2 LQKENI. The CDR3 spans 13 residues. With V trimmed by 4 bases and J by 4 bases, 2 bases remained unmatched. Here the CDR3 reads CASSLDRGETQYF. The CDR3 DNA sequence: TGTGCCAGCTCACTTGACAGGGGAGAGACCCAGTACTTC.

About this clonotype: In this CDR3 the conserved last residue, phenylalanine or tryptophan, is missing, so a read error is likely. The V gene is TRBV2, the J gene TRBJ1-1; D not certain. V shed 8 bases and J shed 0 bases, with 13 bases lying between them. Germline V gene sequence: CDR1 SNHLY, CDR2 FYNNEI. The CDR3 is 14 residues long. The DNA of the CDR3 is TGTGCCAGCGCCGCCGGACGGGTGAACACTGAAGCTTTCGTT. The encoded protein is CASAAGRVNTEAFV.

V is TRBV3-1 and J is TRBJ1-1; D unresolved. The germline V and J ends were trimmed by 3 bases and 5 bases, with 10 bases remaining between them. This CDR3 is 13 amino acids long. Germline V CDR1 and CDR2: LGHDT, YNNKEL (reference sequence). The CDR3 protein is CASSQALGTEAFF. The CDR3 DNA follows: TGTGCCAGCAGCCAGGCTTTGGGGACTGAAGCTTTCTTT.

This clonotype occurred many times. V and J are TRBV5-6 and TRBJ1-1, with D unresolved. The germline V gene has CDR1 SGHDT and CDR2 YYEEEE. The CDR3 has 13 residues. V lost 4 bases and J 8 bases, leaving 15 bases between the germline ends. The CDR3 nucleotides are TGTGCCAGCAGCCTGACGGGCGGTGAAGAAGCTTTCTTT. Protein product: CASSLTGGEEAFF.

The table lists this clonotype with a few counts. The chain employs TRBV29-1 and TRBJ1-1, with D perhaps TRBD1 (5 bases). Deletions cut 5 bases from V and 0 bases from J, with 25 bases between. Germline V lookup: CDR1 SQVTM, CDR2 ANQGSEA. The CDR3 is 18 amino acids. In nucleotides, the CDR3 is TGCAGCGTTCTACGAGCGGGACCCCTACTCGCATTGAACACTGAAGCTTTCTTT. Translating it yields CSVLRAGPLLALNTEAFF.